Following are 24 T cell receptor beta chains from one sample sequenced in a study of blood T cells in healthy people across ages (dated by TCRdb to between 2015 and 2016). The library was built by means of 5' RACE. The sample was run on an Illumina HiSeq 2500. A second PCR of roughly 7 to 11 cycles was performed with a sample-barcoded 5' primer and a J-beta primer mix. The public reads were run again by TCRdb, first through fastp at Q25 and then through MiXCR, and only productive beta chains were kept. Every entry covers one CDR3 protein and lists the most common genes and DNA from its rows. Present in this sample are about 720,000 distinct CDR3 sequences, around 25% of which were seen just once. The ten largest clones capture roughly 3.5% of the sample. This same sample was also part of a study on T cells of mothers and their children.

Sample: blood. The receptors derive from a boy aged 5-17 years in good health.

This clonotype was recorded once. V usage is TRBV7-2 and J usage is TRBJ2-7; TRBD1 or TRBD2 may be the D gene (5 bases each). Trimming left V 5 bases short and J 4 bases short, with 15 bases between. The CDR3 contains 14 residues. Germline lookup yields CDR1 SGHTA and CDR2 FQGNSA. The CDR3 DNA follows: TGTGCCAGCAGCGGCCCCGGGACGCAATACGAGCAGTACTTC. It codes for CASSGPGTQYEQYF.

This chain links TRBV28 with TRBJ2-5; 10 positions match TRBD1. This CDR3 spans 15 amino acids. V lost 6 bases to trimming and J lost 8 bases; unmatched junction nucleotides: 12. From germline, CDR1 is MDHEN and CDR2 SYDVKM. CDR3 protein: CASSPGFWDRGTQYF. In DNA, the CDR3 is TGTGCCAGCAGCCCTGGTTTTTGGGACAGGGGCACCCAGTACTTC.

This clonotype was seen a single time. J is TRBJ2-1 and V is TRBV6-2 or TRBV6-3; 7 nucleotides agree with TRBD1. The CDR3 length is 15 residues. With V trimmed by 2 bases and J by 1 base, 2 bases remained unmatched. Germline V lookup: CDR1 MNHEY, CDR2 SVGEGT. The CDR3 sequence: CASSYEGASYNEQFF. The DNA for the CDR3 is TGTGCCAGCAGTTACGAGGGGGCTTCCTACAATGAGCAGTTCTTC.

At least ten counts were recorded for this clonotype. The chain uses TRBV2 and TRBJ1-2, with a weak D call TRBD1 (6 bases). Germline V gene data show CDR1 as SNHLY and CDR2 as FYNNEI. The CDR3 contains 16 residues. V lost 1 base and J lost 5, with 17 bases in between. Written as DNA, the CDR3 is TGTGCCAGCAGTGAAGTATGGGACACCGAGACGTATGGCTACACCTTC. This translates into CASSEVWDTETYGYTF.

The CDR3 DNA reads TGCGCCAGCAGCCAAGTACAGTTAGCAACTAATGAAAAACTGTTTTTT. Translating gives CASSQVQLATNEKLFF. The chain recombines TRBV4-3 with TRBJ1-4; D is ambiguous. Germline V lookup: CDR1 LGHNA, CDR2 YSLEER. V dropped 1 base and J dropped 0 bases, with 9 bases sitting between them. The CDR3 totals 16 residues.

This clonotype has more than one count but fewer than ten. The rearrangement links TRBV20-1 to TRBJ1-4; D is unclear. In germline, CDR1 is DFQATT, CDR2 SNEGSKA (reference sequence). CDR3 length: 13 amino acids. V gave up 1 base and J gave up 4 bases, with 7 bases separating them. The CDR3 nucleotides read TGCAGTGCTAGAGTCCAGGTTAATGAAAAACTGTTTTTT. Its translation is CSARVQVNEKLFF.

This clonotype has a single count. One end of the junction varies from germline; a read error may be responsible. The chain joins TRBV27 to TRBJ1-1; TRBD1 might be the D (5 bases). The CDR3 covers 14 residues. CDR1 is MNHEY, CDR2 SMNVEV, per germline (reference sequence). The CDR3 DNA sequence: TGTGCCAGCATCCCATCTAGGGGCTACACTGAAGCTTTCTTC. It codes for CASIPSRGYTEAFF.

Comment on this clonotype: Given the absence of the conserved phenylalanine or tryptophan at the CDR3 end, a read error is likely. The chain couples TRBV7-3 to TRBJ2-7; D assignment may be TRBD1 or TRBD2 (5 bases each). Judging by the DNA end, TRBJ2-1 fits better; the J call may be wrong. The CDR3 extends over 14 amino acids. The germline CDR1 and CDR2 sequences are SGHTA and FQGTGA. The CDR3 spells CASSSGRGYNEQFL. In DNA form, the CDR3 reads TGTGCCAGCAGCTCGGGACGGGGATACAATGAGCAGTTCCTC.

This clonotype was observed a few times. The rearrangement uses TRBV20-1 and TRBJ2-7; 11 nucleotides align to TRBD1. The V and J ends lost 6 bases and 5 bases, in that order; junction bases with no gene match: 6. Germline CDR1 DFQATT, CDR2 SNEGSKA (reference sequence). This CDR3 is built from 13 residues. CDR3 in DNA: TGCAGTGCCGCAAGGGACAGGGGGAACGAGCAGTACTTC. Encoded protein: CSAARDRGNEQYF.

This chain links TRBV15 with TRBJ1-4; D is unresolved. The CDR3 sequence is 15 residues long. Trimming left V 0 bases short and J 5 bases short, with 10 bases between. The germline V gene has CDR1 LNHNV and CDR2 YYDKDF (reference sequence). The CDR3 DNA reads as TGTGCCACCAGCAGAGATAGAACGGGGAATGAAAAACTGTTTTTT. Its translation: CATSRDRTGNEKLFF.

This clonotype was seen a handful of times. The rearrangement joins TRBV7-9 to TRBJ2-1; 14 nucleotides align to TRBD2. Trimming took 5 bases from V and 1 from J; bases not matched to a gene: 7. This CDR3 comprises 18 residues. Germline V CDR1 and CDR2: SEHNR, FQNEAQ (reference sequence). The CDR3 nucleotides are TGTGCCAGCAGCGAGGGACTAGCGGGAGTAGGGTCCTACAATGAGCAGTTCTTC. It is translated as CASSEGLAGVGSYNEQFF.

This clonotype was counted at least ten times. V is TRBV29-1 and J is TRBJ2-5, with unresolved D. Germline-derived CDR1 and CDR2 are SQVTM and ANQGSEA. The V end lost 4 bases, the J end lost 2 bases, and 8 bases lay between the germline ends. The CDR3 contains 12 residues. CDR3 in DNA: TGCAGCGTTGCTCAGGCACAAGAGACCCAGTACTTC. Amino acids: CSVAQAQETQYF.

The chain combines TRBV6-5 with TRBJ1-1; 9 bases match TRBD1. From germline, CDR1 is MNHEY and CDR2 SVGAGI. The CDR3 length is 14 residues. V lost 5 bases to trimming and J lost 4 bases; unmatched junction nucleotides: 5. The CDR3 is CASSDDRGSTEAFF. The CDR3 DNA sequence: TGTGCCAGCAGTGACGACAGGGGGAGCACTGAAGCTTTCTTT.

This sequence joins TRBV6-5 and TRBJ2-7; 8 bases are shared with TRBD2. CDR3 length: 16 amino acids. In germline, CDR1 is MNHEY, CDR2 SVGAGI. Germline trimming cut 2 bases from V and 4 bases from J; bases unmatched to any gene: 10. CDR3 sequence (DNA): TGTGCCAGCAGTTACGGCTCCGGCGGGGGGCCGTACGAGCAGTACTTC. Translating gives CASSYGSGGGPYEQYF.

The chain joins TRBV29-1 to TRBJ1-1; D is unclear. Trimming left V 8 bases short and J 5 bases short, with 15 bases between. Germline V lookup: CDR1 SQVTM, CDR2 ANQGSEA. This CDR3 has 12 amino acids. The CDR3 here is CSPRELPTEAFF. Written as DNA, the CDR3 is TGCAGCCCAAGGGAATTACCAACTGAAGCTTTCTTT.

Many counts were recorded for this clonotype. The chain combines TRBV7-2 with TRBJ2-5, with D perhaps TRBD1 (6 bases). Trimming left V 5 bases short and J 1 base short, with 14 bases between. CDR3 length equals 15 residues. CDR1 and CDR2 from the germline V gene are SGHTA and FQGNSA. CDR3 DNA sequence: TGTGCCAGCAGCACTAGGGGGATATCCCAAGAGACCCAGTACTTC. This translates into CASSTRGISQETQYF.

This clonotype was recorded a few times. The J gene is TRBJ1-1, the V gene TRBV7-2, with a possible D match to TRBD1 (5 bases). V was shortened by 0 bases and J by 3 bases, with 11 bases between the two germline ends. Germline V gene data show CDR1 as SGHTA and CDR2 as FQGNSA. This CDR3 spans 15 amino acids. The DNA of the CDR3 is TGTGCCAGCAGCTTAGCTGAGACAGCATACACTGAAGCTTTCTTT. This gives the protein CASSLAETAYTEAFF. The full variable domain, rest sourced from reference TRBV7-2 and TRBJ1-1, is GAGVSQSPSNKVTEKGKDVELRCDPISGHTALYWYRQSLGQGLEFLIYFQGNSAPDKSGLPSDRFSAERTGGSVSTLTIQRTQQEDSAVYLCASSLAETAYTEAFFGQGTRLTVV.

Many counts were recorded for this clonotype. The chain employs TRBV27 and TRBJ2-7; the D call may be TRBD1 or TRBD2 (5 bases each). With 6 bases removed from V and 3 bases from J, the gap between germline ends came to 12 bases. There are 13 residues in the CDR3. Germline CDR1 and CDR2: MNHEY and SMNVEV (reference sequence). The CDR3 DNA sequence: TGTGCCAGCAGCTCCGGGGACGGCTACGAGCAGTACTTC. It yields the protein CASSSGDGYEQYF.

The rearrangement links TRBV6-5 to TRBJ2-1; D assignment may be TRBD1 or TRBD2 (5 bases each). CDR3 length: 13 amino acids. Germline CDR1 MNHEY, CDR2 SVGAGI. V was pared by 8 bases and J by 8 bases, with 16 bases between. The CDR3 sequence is CASAPGTRDEQFF. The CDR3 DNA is TGTGCCAGCGCTCCCGGGACCAGAGATGAGCAGTTCTTC.

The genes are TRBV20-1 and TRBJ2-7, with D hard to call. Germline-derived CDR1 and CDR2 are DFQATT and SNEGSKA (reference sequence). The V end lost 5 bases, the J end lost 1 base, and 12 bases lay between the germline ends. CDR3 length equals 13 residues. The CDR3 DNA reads TGCAGTGCTCCCAGTAGGCTATCCTACGAGCAGTACTTC. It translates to CSAPSRLSYEQYF.

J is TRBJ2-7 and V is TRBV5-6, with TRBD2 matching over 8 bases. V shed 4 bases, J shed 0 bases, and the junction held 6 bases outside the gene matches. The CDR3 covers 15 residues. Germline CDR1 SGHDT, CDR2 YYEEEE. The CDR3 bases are TGTGCCAGCAGCATTAGCGGGGTCGCCTCCTACGAGCAGTACTTC. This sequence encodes CASSISGVASYEQYF.

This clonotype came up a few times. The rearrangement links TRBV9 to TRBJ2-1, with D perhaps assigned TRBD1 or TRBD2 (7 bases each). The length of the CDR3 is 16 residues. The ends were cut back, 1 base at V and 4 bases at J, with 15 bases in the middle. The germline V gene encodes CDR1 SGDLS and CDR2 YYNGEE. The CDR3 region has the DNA TGTGCCAGCAGCGTAACTTCAGGGGGACTATACAATGAGCAGTTCTTC. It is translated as CASSVTSGGLYNEQFF.

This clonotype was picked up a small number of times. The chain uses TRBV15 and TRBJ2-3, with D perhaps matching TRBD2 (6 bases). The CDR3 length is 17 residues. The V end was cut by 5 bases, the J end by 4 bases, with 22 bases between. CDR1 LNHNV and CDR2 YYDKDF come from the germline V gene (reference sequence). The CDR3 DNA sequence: TGTGCCACCAGCGGGACGTTTAGCGGCCTGGAGGCAGATACGCAGTATTTT. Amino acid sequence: CATSGTFSGLEADTQYF.

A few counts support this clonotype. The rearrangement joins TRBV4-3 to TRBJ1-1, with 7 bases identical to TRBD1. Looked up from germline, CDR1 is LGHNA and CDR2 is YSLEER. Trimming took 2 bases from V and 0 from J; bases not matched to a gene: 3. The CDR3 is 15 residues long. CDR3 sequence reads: CASSQHRGLNTEAFF. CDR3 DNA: TGCGCCAGCAGCCAACACAGGGGCTTGAACACTGAAGCTTTCTTT.